The clone carrying this T cell receptor (beta chain) was seen a handful of times. This sample was taken from a study of blood T cell repertoires in COVID-19. Sequencing was performed with immunoSEQ multiplex PCR; in TCRdb, only in-frame clones are kept and a portion is missing. The top ten clones hold under 8.5% of a sample with 200,000 to 250,000 clones, around 82% of them seen once. CDR1 is PRHDT, CDR2 FYEKMQ, per germline (reference sequence). J gave up 4 bases and V 1 base, and 2 bases lay outside the gene matches. The CDR3 has 15 amino acids. This TCR was sampled from a woman aged 70-85 years with acute or convalescent COVID-19. The sequenced material came from peripheral blood. The chain recombines TRBV13 with TRBJ2-1; 9 bases agree with TRBD2. CDR3 nucleotide sequence: TGTGCCAGCAGCTTAGTGCGGGGGGGATACAATGAGCAGTTCTTC. Its protein product is CASSLVRGGYNEQFF. The variable domain in full, completed from reference TRBV13 and TRBJ2-1, reads AAGVIQSPRHLIKEKRETATLKCYPIPRHDTVYWYQQGPGQDPQFLISFYEKMQSDKGSIPDRFSAQQFSDYHSELNMSSLELGDSALYFCASSLVRGGYNEQFFGPGTRLTVL.